The next 22 T cell receptor beta chains were all read from a single sample in a study of cytomegalovirus exposure and HLA in healthy donors. Profiling relied on immunoSEQ multiplex PCR, and the TCRdb table lists in-frame clones only, not all of them. The data show about 88,000 clones, with approximately 81% seen just once and about 12% held by the top ten. The sample taken for sequencing was PBMCs. Source of these receptors: a woman younger than 30 in good health and CMV-seropositive.

The V call is TRBV28, the J call TRBJ1-1, with TRBD1 matching over 7 bases. The J segment lost 1 base and the V segment lost 2 bases, leaving 4 bases of the junction unmatched. Germline CDR1 MDHEN, CDR2 SYDVKM. The CDR3 contains 15 residues. CDR3 nucleotides: TGTGCCAGCAGTTTAGGAGGGGGCGGGAACACTGAAGCTTTCTTT. Its translation is CASSLGGGGNTEAFF.

This rearrangement joins TRBV28 to TRBJ2-7; D might be TRBD1 (6 bases). This CDR3 spans 15 amino acids. Germline assignment: CDR1 MDHEN and CDR2 SYDVKM. The V gene lost 1 base and the J gene lost 9 bases, with 19 bases spanning the gap. CDR3 residues: CASSLSQGMGLAQYF. For the CDR3, the DNA is TGTGCCAGCAGTTTATCGCAGGGGATGGGTTTGGCGCAGTACTTC.

The CDR3, as DNA: TGTGCCAGCAGTTGGGGCCGGGACTATGACAATGAGCAGTTCTTC. Protein sequence: CASSWGRDYDNEQFF. The chain carries TRBV6-6 and TRBJ2-1; 7 bases fit TRBD2. The V and J ends lost 4 bases and 5 bases, in that order; junction bases with no gene match: 8. CDR1 is MNHNY, CDR2 SVGAGI, per germline (reference sequence). The CDR3 has 15 residues.

V is TRBV19 and J is TRBJ1-5; maybe TRBD1 (5 bases). In germline, CDR1 is LNHDA, CDR2 SQIVND (reference sequence). Trimming removed 7 bases at V and 2 bases at J, with 24 bases between. This CDR3 has 18 amino acids. The DNA for the CDR3 is TGTGCCAGTACTTACCGGCTGGAGAGACCACAGGGCAATCAGCCCCAGCATTTT. Translating it yields CASTYRLERPQGNQPQHF.

The rearrangement links TRBV27 to TRBJ1-3; TRBD1 might be the D (6 bases). CDR3 length equals 17 residues. V shed 5 bases and J shed 7 bases, with 24 bases lying between them. Germline V gene data show CDR1 as MNHEY and CDR2 as SMNVEV (reference sequence). The CDR3 nucleotides read TGTGCCAGCAGTCCTACCTTGGGGGATACAGGGATCAACACCATATATTTT. It encodes CASSPTLGDTGINTIYF.

This clone was counted between two and nine times. The J gene is TRBJ1-1, the V gene TRBV5-4; 8 bases map to TRBD1. The germline V gene has CDR1 SGHNT and CDR2 YYREEE (reference sequence). V was clipped by 0 bases and J by 1 base; unmatched bases: 2. The CDR3 length is 15 residues. CDR3 in amino acids: CASSLETGGNTEAFF. CDR3 coding DNA: TGTGCCAGCAGCTTGGAAACAGGGGGGAACACTGAAGCTTTCTTT.

V gene TRBV6-1 combines with J gene TRBJ1-6, with D perhaps TRBD1 (6 bases). The CDR3 has 16 residues. Germline values: CDR1 MNHNS, CDR2 SASEGT. The germline V and J ends were trimmed by 0 bases and 2 bases, with 8 bases remaining between them. The CDR3 nucleotides are TGTGCCAGCAGTGAAGCTCAGGGGCCCTATAATTCACCCCTCCACTTT. This codes for CASSEAQGPYNSPLHF.

This clone turned up a few times. The DNA for the CDR3 is TGTGCCAGCAGCGAACAGGGATACTATGGCTACACCTTC. Its protein is CASSEQGYYGYTF. The V call is TRBV7-2, the J call TRBJ1-2; weak D call: TRBD1 (6 bases). Looked up from germline, CDR1 is SGHTA and CDR2 is FQGNSA. The V end lost 5 bases, the J end lost 3 bases, and 10 bases lay between the germline ends. CDR3 length: 13 residues.

The genes are TRBV10-2 and TRBJ1-1; 8 bases are a match to TRBD1. The trim removed 0 bases at V and 5 bases at J, leaving 8 bases unmatched. CDR3 size: 16 residues. The germline V gene has CDR1 WSHSY and CDR2 SAAADI. In DNA form, the CDR3 reads TGCGCCAGCAGTGAGTCGGGAAAACAGGGGGAAACTGAAGCTTTCTTT. Encoded protein: CASSESGKQGETEAFF.

CDR3: CASSYGPGVNQPQHF. CDR3 nucleotide sequence: TGTGCCAGCAGCTATGGACCAGGGGTCAATCAGCCCCAGCATTTT. J is TRBJ1-5 and V is TRBV5-6; tentatively, D is TRBD1 (6 bases). Germline CDR1 and CDR2: SGHDT and YYEEEE. The CDR3 has 15 residues. The V gene lost 3 bases and the J gene lost 3 bases, with 13 bases spanning the gap.

This rearrangement joins TRBV27 to TRBJ1-2; TRBD1 aligns across 8 bases. J lost 6 bases, V lost 4 bases, and 7 bases had no gene match. Germline loops: CDR1 MNHEY, CDR2 SMNVEV (reference sequence). The CDR3 runs 14 residues. CDR3 coding DNA: TGTGCCAGCAGTTCCGGACAGGGCCTTAATGGCTACACCTTC. Translating it yields CASSSGQGLNGYTF.

The chain recombines TRBV7-2 with TRBJ1-1; the D is unclear. The germline V gene encodes CDR1 SGHTA and CDR2 FQGNSA. V was clipped by 5 bases and J by 11 bases, with 12 bases between them. The CDR3 length is 11 residues. CDR3 sequence reads: CASSAEFDAFF. DNA for the CDR3: TGTGCCAGCAGCGCGGAATTTGACGCTTTCTTT. Based on the CDR3 plus reference TRBV7-2 and TRBJ1-1, the full variable domain is GAGVSQSPSNKVTEKGKDVELRCDPISGHTALYWYRQSLGQGLEFLIYFQGNSAPDKSGLPSDRFSAERTGGSVSTLTIQRTQQEDSAVYLCASSAEFDAFFGQGTRLTVV.

The V gene is TRBV5-6, the J gene TRBJ2-1; 9 bases are shared with TRBD2. Germline lookup yields CDR1 SGHDT and CDR2 YYEEEE. J gave up 0 bases and V 3 bases, and 4 bases lay outside the gene matches. The CDR3 runs to 16 residues. The CDR3 here is CASSSAGGLSYNEQFF. The CDR3 nucleotides read TGTGCCAGCAGCTCCGCGGGGGGGCTCTCCTACAATGAGCAGTTCTTC.

The chain carries TRBV15 and TRBJ1-2, with a tentative D call TRBD1 (6 bases). CDR3 length: 17 residues. Germline V gene sequence: CDR1 LNHNV, CDR2 YYDKDF (reference sequence). The V and J ends lost 5 bases and 4 bases respectively, with 23 bases between them. The CDR3 protein is CATSGYYTGLQAYGYTF. The CDR3 DNA reads as TGTGCCACCAGCGGTTACTACACAGGGCTTCAGGCCTATGGCTACACCTTC.

This clone occurred a few times. J is TRBJ2-7 and V is TRBV28, with a possible D match to TRBD1 (6 bases). The CDR3 loop spans 13 amino acids. Trimming left V 8 bases short and J 0 bases short, with 11 bases between. The germline gives CDR1 MDHEN, CDR2 SYDVKM. CDR3 region: CASEPDSSYEQYF. The DNA of the CDR3 is TGTGCCAGCGAGCCGGACAGCTCCTACGAGCAGTACTTC.

The J gene is TRBJ2-2, the V gene TRBV4-3, with D perhaps TRBD1 (5 bases). Germline assignment: CDR1 LGHNA and CDR2 YSLEER. Trimming removed 4 bases at V and 5 bases at J, with 11 bases between. This CDR3 is built from 14 residues. DNA of the CDR3: TGCGCCAGCAGCCCTCAGGCAGGGACCGGGGAGCTGTTTTTT. Translating gives CASSPQAGTGELFF.

This chain links TRBV10-3 with TRBJ1-2; 8 nucleotides match TRBD1. Germline values: CDR1 ENHRY, CDR2 SYGVKD. V was pared by 7 bases and J by 5 bases, with 9 bases of the junction left unmatched. The CDR3 loop spans 14 amino acids. The CDR3 sequence: CAINRQGSKYGYTF. The CDR3 nucleotides are TGTGCCATCAACCGACAGGGGTCGAAGTATGGCTACACCTTC.

For the CDR3, the DNA is TGTGCCAGCAGTTACTTCTCGACTAGCCAAGAGACCCAGTACTTC. Translated, it gives CASSYFSTSQETQYF. The chain couples TRBV6-7 to TRBJ2-5, with a tentative D call TRBD2 (6 bases). TRBV6-7 counts as an open reading frame of uncertain function. Trimming left V 1 base short and J 1 base short, with 10 bases between. CDR3 size: 15 residues.

About this clone: This sample includes further DNA sequences coding for the same CDR3. The chain employs TRBV27 and TRBJ2-7; 7 bases line up with TRBD1. The V and J ends lost 3 bases and 5 bases, in that order; junction bases with no gene match: 7. The germline V gene has CDR1 MNHEY and CDR2 SMNVEV (reference sequence). The CDR3 is 14 amino acids. The chain's CDR3 is CASSFNRGSHEQYF. For the CDR3, the DNA is TGTGCCAGCAGTTTTAACAGGGGTTCTCACGAGCAGTACTTC.

The rearrangement joins TRBV30 to TRBJ2-7, with a tentative D call TRBD2 (5 bases). V shed 5 bases and J shed 4 bases, with 21 bases lying between them. This CDR3 has 15 residues. CDR1 and CDR2 (germline): GTSNPN, SVGIG (reference sequence). The CDR3 loop is CAWAPLRVLGYEQYF. For the CDR3, the DNA is TGTGCCTGGGCTCCCTTGCGGGTGCTGGGGTACGAGCAGTACTTC. Variable domain in full (rest from reference TRBV30 and TRBJ2-7): SQTIHQWPATLVQPVGSPLSLECTVEGTSNPNLYWYRQAAGRGLQLLFYSVGIGQISSEVPQNLSASRPQDRQFILSSKKLLLSDSGFYLCAWAPLRVLGYEQYFGPGTRLTVT.

V usage is TRBV4-1 and J usage is TRBJ2-7, with a tentative D call TRBD1 (6 bases). This CDR3 region has 14 residues. Germline CDR1 and CDR2: MGHRA and YSYEKL. Trimming took 5 bases from V and 3 from J, leaving 14 bases between them. The CDR3 nucleotides are TGCGCCAGCAGCTTTCGACAGGATCTCTACGAGCAGTACTTC. Translating gives CASSFRQDLYEQYF.

This chain uses TRBV4-3 with TRBJ2-7, with D perhaps matching TRBD2 (6 bases). The CDR3 has 16 amino acids. Trimming removed 0 bases at V and 3 bases at J, with 15 bases between. The germline CDR1 and CDR2 sequences are LGHNA and YSLEER. CDR3 amino acids: CASSQDLGSGGYEQYF. The CDR3 region has the DNA TGCGCCAGCAGCCAAGATCTCGGGAGTGGCGGCTACGAGCAGTACTTC.